The source of this TCR beta chain is a study of tumor T cells in aggressive B-cell lymphoma. Repertoires were generated with immunoSEQ multiplex PCR, while TCRdb's copy carries only in-frame clones and drops some. The sample yields 4,500 to 5,500 clones, approximately 94% seen once. This clonotype was sampled from an adult with diffuse large B cell lymphoma. The specimen was tumor tissue.

In nucleotides, the CDR3 is TGTGCCAGCAGTTTCCAGGGGGTGGGCGAAAAACTGTTTTTT. This translates into CASSFQGVGEKLFF. This chain connects TRBV27 to TRBJ1-4; TRBD1 aligns across 7 bases. In germline, CDR1 is MNHEY, CDR2 SMNVEV (reference sequence). The junction had 6 bases not matched to a gene; V was cut back by 3 bases and J by 8 bases. The length of the CDR3 is 14 residues.